The clone carrying this T cell receptor beta chain came up many times. The antigen remains unidentified. The data derive from a study of T cells in Graves' hyperthyroidism and ophthalmopathy. Regions amplified from RNA transcripts were the TCR beta CDR3 regions. During a first-round RT-PCR of the TCR CDR3, the HTBI primer set was used. A single record per CDR3 protein comes from TCRdb applying MiXCR to the multiplex PCR reads. The repertoire has 400,000 to 600,000 distinct CDR3 sequences, about 16% of them found once; the top ten carry 29%. In making diagnoses, clinical symptoms, serum thyroxine and TRAb, thyroid ultrasound and orbital computed tomography were all used. Using more than 7.5 ml of fresh peripheral blood, PBMCs were prepared. The germline V and J ends were trimmed by 4 bases and 10 bases, with 19 bases remaining between them. CDR3 length: 14 residues. Germline CDR1 reads SGHKS; CDR2 reads YYEKEE (reference sequence).

Regarding the study as a whole: Stable hyperthyroidism was separated from ophthalmopathy by a model based on 13 V-J features.

The chain recombines TRBV5-5 with TRBJ2-3, with D perhaps TRBD1 or TRBD2 (5 bases each). Specimen: blood. The sequence was obtained from a woman younger than 45 with Graves' ophthalmopathy. CDR3: CASSPAGPPEAQYF. The CDR3 DNA follows: TGTGCCAGCAGCCCGGCAGGGCCACCGGAGGCGCAGTATTTT.